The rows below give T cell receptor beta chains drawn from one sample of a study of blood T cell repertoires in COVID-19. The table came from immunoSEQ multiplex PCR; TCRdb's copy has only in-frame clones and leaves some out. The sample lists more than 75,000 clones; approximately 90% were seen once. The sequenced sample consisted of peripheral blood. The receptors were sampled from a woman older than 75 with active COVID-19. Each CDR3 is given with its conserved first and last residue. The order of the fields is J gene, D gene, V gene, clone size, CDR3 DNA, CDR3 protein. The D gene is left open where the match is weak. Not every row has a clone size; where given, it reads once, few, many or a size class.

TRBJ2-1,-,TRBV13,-,TGTGCCAGCAGCTCCCGGGAATTTACCTACAATGAGCAGTTCTTC,CASSSREFTYNEQFF
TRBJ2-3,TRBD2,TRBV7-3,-,TGTGCCAGCAGCTCGGGACTAGCGGGAACCACAGATACGCAGTATTTT,CASSSGLAGTTDTQYF
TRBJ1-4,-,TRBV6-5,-,TGTGCCAGCAGCGATTGGACAGCAACTAATGAAAAACTGTTTTTT,CASSDWTATNEKLFF
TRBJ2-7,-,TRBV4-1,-,TGCGCCAGCAGCCAAGGGCAGGGGCCAACCTACGAGCAGTACTTC,CASSQGQGPTYEQYF
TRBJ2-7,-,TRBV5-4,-,TGTGCCAGCAGCCTCGGACAGTGGAGCTCCTACGAGCAGTACTTC,CASSLGQWSSYEQYF
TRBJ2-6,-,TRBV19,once,TGTGCCAGTCTCGGGGGGCCTGGGGCCAACGTCCTGACTTTC,CASLGGPGANVLTF
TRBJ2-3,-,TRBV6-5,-,TGTGCCAGCAGTCCAAGCCCGTCGGCAGATACGCAGTATTTT,CASSPSPSADTQYF
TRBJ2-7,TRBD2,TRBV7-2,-,TGTGCCAGCAGCTCGGGACTAGCGGCGTCCTACGAGCAGTACTTC,CASSSGLAASYEQYF
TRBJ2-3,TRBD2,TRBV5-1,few,TGCGCCAGCAGCTTCCTAGCGGGAGGCCCGGATACGCAGTATTTT,CASSFLAGGPDTQYF
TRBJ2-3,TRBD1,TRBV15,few,TGTGCCACCAGCAGAGATCGGCAGGGGGCGGATACGCAGTATTTT,CATSRDRQGADTQYF
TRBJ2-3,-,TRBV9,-,TGTGCCAGCAGCGTAGGGATAGCGGGCACAGATACGCAGTATTTT,CASSVGIAGTDTQYF
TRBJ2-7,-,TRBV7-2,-,TGTGCCAGCAGTCCTAGGAGCTACGAGCAGTACTTC,CASSPRSYEQYF
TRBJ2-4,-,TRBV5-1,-,TGCGCCAGCAGCTTGGGTAGCGCACGGGGAAACATTCAGTACTTC,CASSLGSARGNIQYF
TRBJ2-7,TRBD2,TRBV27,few,TGTGCCAGCAGTTTATTAACTGCTAGCGGGTCCTACGAGCAGTACTTC,CASSLLTASGSYEQYF
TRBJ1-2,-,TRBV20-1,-,TGCAGTGCTGAGGGTAACTATGGCTACACCTTC,CSAEGNYGYTF
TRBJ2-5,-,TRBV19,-,TGTGCCAGTAGGTCCAGGCGTACTTCGCAAGAGACCCAGTACTTC,CASRSRRTSQETQYF
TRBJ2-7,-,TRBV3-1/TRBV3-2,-,TGTGCCAGCAGCCAAGATATACGAGGCGAGCAGTACTTC,CASSQDIRGEQYF
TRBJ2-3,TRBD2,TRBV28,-,TGTGCCAGCAGAGGGACTAGCGGGAGGCACACAGATACGCAGTATTTT,CASRGTSGRHTDTQYF
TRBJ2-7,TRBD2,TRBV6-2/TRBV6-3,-,TGTGCCAGCAGTTACTCTGAGGGAGGGCGCTACGAGCAGTACTTC,CASSYSEGGRYEQYF
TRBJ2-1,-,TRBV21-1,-,TGTGCCAGCACCCTAGCGGGAGGAGTAAATGAGCAGTTCTTC,CASTLAGGVNEQFF
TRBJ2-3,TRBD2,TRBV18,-,TGTGCCAGCTCACGGACTAGCGGGAGAGAAGATACGCAGTATTTT,CASSRTSGREDTQYF
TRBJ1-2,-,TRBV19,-,TGTGCCAGTAGTATTTGGGGGGAGCCTAACTATGGCTACACCTTC,CASSIWGEPNYGYTF